These T cell receptor beta chains were read from a single sample in a study of blood T cell repertoires in COVID-19. The table came from immunoSEQ multiplex PCR; TCRdb's copy has only in-frame clones and leaves some out. The data contain approximately 200,000 clones, roughly three quarters of them singletons. The sample taken for sequencing was peripheral blood. These receptors were obtained from a woman aged 40 to 49 with COVID-19, enrolled during active disease. Both conserved end residues are part of each CDR3. D genes are given only for firm matches. Size is stated for part of the rows, as once, few or many counts, or as a class when the clone is expanded.

d_gene: TRBD2; v_gene: TRBV5-1; abundance: .; j_gene: TRBJ2-5; CDR3nt: TGCGCCAGCCGCGGAGCGGGAGGTCTCGCAGAGACCCAGTACTTC; CDR3aa: CASRGAGGLAETQYF
d_gene: .; v_gene: TRBV5-4; abundance: .; j_gene: TRBJ2-1; CDR3nt: TGTGCCAGCAGCTTGACTAATGGAGGCGGTGAGCAGTTCTTC; CDR3aa: CASSLTNGGGEQFF
d_gene: .; v_gene: TRBV28; abundance: .; j_gene: TRBJ2-7; CDR3nt: TGTGCCAGCAACCAGGACTACGAGCAGTACTTC; CDR3aa: CASNQDYEQYF
d_gene: .; v_gene: TRBV2; abundance: .; j_gene: TRBJ1-6; CDR3nt: TGTGCCAGCAGTGAAGCAGAGAATTCACCCCTCCACTTT; CDR3aa: CASSEAENSPLHF
d_gene: TRBD2; v_gene: TRBV7-6; abundance: .; j_gene: TRBJ2-7; CDR3nt: TGTGCCAGCAGTATATTAGCGGGGGATAGCTACGAGCAGTACTTC; CDR3aa: CASSILAGDSYEQYF
d_gene: .; v_gene: TRBV5-1; abundance: .; j_gene: TRBJ1-2; CDR3nt: TGCGCCAGCAGCTTAGCAGGGGATGTAGGCTACACCTTC; CDR3aa: CASSLAGDVGYTF
d_gene: .; v_gene: TRBV27; abundance: .; j_gene: TRBJ2-3; CDR3nt: TGTGCCAGCAGTTCAGGGGGGCCAAATACGCAGTATTTT; CDR3aa: CASSSGGPNTQYF
d_gene: .; v_gene: TRBV7-9; abundance: .; j_gene: TRBJ2-1; CDR3nt: TGTGCCAGCAGCTCCAAAGGACTTCCCCCGGGCAATGAGCAGTTCTTC; CDR3aa: CASSSKGLPPGNEQFF
d_gene: .; v_gene: TRBV3-1/TRBV3-2; abundance: .; j_gene: TRBJ2-2; CDR3nt: TGTGCCAGCAGCCAAGTATCGAACACCGGGGAGCTGTTTTTT; CDR3aa: CASSQVSNTGELFF
d_gene: TRBD1; v_gene: TRBV19; abundance: .; j_gene: TRBJ1-5; CDR3nt: TGTGCCAGCGCGACAGGGGGGGGGAATCAGCCCCAGCATTTT; CDR3aa: CASATGGGNQPQHF
d_gene: .; v_gene: TRBV30; abundance: .; j_gene: TRBJ2-3; CDR3nt: TGTGCCTGGATCCTCCAGGTCCGAGATACGCAGTATTTT; CDR3aa: CAWILQVRDTQYF
d_gene: .; v_gene: TRBV7-9; abundance: once; j_gene: TRBJ1-5; CDR3nt: TGTGCCAGCAGCTTCGGAGGGCATAGCAATCAGCCCCAGCATTTT; CDR3aa: CASSFGGHSNQPQHF
d_gene: TRBD1; v_gene: TRBV7-9; abundance: .; j_gene: TRBJ2-1; CDR3nt: TGTGCCAGCAGCCCGAAAAGTTTATTGGGACAGCCCTACAATGAGCAGTTCTTC; CDR3aa: CASSPKSLLGQPYNEQFF
d_gene: .; v_gene: TRBV5-4; abundance: many; j_gene: TRBJ2-7; CDR3nt: TGTGCCAGCAGCCGCGGGACCTTTGACTCCGAGCAGTACTTC; CDR3aa: CASSRGTFDSEQYF
d_gene: TRBD1; v_gene: TRBV2; abundance: .; j_gene: TRBJ1-2; CDR3nt: TGTGCCAGCAGGCGGGAAGCTACAGGGGGGAATGGCTACACCTTC; CDR3aa: CASRREATGGNGYTF
d_gene: .; v_gene: TRBV6-5; abundance: .; j_gene: TRBJ2-2; CDR3nt: TGTGCCAGCCGGTGGGAGGCGAACACCGGGGAGCTGTTTTTT; CDR3aa: CASRWEANTGELFF